This passage covers 9 T cell receptor beta chains from one sample sequenced in a study of cytomegalovirus exposure and HLA in healthy donors. PCR employed 60 Vbeta and 13 Jbeta primers. Libraries were prepared by immunoSEQ multiplex PCR; TCRdb keeps only in-frame clonotypes and omits some of them. This sample lists 150,000 to 200,000 clones; its ten largest clones have around 1.2%. The sequenced material came from PBMCs. These receptors were collected from a woman aged 55-70 years in good health and CMV-seronegative.

The chain carries TRBV6-6 and TRBJ1-1; 9 nucleotides agree with TRBD1. The junction had 5 bases not matched to a gene; V was cut back by 4 bases and J by 5 bases. Germline-derived CDR1 and CDR2 are MNHNY and SVGAGI (reference sequence). This CDR3 has 14 residues. The CDR3 nucleotides read TGTGCCAGCAGTTCTTACAGGGGGCCTACTGAAGCTTTCTTT. Its protein product is CASSSYRGPTEAFF.

The chain uses TRBV10-3 and TRBJ1-2, with D perhaps matching TRBD1 (5 bases). V lost 6 bases to trimming and J lost 4 bases, with 15 bases between them. The V gene's germline CDR1 is ENHRY and CDR2 SYGVKD. CDR3 length: 14 amino acids. The CDR3 region is CAISGDQGLYGYTF. CDR3 in DNA: TGTGCCATCAGCGGTGACCAGGGCCTCTATGGCTACACCTTC.

V is TRBV7-7 and J is TRBJ2-2, with TRBD2 as a possible D gene (5 bases). This CDR3 is 15 amino acids long. V was shortened by 2 bases and J by 0 bases, with 7 bases between the two germline ends. Germline V gives CDR1 SSHAT, CDR2 FNYEAQ (reference sequence). CDR3 sequence (DNA): TGTGCCAGCAGCTTACGGGGATCGAACACCGGGGAGCTGTTTTTT. Its protein product is CASSLRGSNTGELFF.

The CDR3 sequence: CASPKNPTDTQYF. CDR3 in DNA: TGTGCCAGCCCTAAGAACCCAACAGATACGCAGTATTTT. The chain joins TRBV27 to TRBJ2-3; D gene uncertain. CDR1 and CDR2 from the germline V gene are MNHEY and SMNVEV (reference sequence). There are 13 residues in the CDR3. Trimming shortened V by 8 bases and J by 3 bases, and 12 bases separated the two germline ends.

This chain joins TRBV5-5 and TRBJ1-1; tentative D call: TRBD1 (6 bases). CDR1 SGHKS and CDR2 YYEKEE come from the germline V gene (reference sequence). V shed 1 base and J shed 4 bases, with 8 bases lying between them. The CDR3 contains 13 residues. The DNA for the CDR3 is TGTGCCAGCAGCTTGACAGGGTCCACTGAAGCTTTCTTT. This gives the protein CASSLTGSTEAFF.

The chain combines TRBV10-3 with TRBJ2-5, with 11 bases matching TRBD2. CDR1 ENHRY and CDR2 SYGVKD come from the germline V gene. The CDR3 sequence is 13 residues long. The V and J ends lost 4 bases and 5 bases, in that order; junction bases with no gene match: 0. Here the CDR3 DNA reads TGTGCCATCAGTGGACTAGCGGGGGAGACCCAGTACTTC. It translates to CAISGLAGETQYF.

This sequence joins TRBV2 and TRBJ2-7, with D possibly matching TRBD1 (5 bases). This CDR3 contains 12 residues. Trimming took off 6 bases at V and 2 bases at J, with 8 bases between the two ends. CDR1 and CDR2 from the germline V gene are SNHLY and FYNNEI. CDR3 nucleotide sequence: TGTGCCAGCAGAACGGACACCTACGAGCAGTACTTC. Translation: CASRTDTYEQYF.

The chain carries TRBV10-3 and TRBJ2-7, with D possibly being TRBD1 (6 bases). Trimming removed 3 bases from V and 0 bases from J, with 15 bases in between. The CDR3 contains 16 residues. Germline values: CDR1 ENHRY, CDR2 SYGVKD. The chain's CDR3 is CAISEPNAGDSYEQYF. In nucleotides, the CDR3 is TGTGCCATCAGTGAACCGAATGCAGGGGACTCCTACGAGCAGTACTTC.

The V gene is TRBV6-5, the J gene TRBJ1-2, with D maybe TRBD1 (5 bases). V was clipped by 5 bases and J by 0 bases, with 10 bases between them. Per germline, CDR1 MNHEY and CDR2 SVGAGI. There are 14 residues in the CDR3. In DNA form, the CDR3 reads TGTGCCAGCAGTCAACAGGAAGCTAACTATGGCTACACCTTC. Its protein is CASSQQEANYGYTF.